This TCR beta chain was sequenced in a study of shared clonotypes between healthy human individuals. About this clone: Its target is not known.

At deep level, the assay was performed. The assay was immunoSEQ multiplex PCR, and TCRdb's table has in-frame clones only and misses some. The table includes 2 million to 3 million clones, approximately 94% detected once. J was trimmed by 2 bases and V by 4 bases; bases with no gene match: 6. The CDR3 has 16 residues. CDR1 and CDR2 from the germline V gene are SGHRS and YFSETQ. Study results and caveats: It was expected that sequencing depth would affect clonotype sharing among donors.

There were only Caucasian adults among the donors, and all lived in Nashville, Tennessee. The authors divided CD4+ cells into CD45RA+ naive and CD45RA-negative memory subsets. This sequence originates from a man aged 18 to 30 in good health. Some clones in this sample may be carry-over from other donors' samples. The sequencing input was naive CD4+ T cells from PBMCs. Subset reported: CD45RA+ positively selected. The chain links TRBV5-1 to TRBJ2-1; 10 bases match TRBD2. The CDR3 loop reads CASSLKLAGPYNEQFF. The CDR3 DNA sequence: TGCGCCAGCAGCCTCAAACTAGCGGGACCCTACAATGAGCAGTTCTTC. Together with reference TRBV5-1 and TRBJ2-1, the CDR3 gives the full variable domain: KAGVTQTPRYLIKTRGQQVTLSCSPISGHRSVSWYQQTPGQGLQFLFEYFSETQRNKGNFPGRFSGRQFSNSRSEMNVSTLELGDSALYLCASSLKLAGPYNEQFFGPGTRLTVL.